Detailed here is one T cell receptor (beta chain). This clone's antigen is unknown. There are no base qualities to consult, and no much larger clone falls within one base. The method behind the library was the immunoSEQ multiplex PCR assay. The authors' pipeline ran thus. A statistical classification framework was developed to diagnose cytomegalovirus status using the catalog of TCR beta chain sequences. Held by TCRdb, this immuneACCESS table contains in-frame sequences only and omits some clones. Under half of the omission traces to an unresolved V gene where checked; the cause of the rest is unknown. That table supplies the V and J calls and clone size; D and trimming were determined from the DNA. Here the sample has roughly 140,000 clones; around nine tenths occur a single time. Of the sample, around 10% falls within the top ten clones. As encoded in the germline V gene, CDR1 is MRHNA while CDR2 is SNTAGT. Between the V and J ends, shortened by 0 bases and 4 bases respectively, the junction contains 19 bases. Measured from the cysteine to the phenylalanine, the CDR3 is 18 residues long. Of all the DNA, just the CDR3 is kept, 54 bases in frame from base 1.

These data come from a study of cytomegalovirus exposure and HLA in healthy donors (dated by TCRdb to about 2017). The study in broad terms: According to a later analysis, one platform produced both the 110 or so validation repertoires and the roughly 640 repertoires of the first cohort. The study aimed to test whether cataloging public T cell receptors could reveal signatures of past pathogen exposure. To predict cytomegalovirus infection status, the study brought together high-throughput TCR immunosequencing, statistical association of individual TCRs with disease status, and machine learning. In addition to the first cohort of 666 subjects, a separate validation cohort of approximately 130 different subjects was used.

Results and caveats for the whole study, not just this receptor: A later analysis lacked HLA typing for the validation cohort, so it scored co-occurrence in that cohort across all 110 or so repertoires. In the study, roughly 160 TCR beta chains were listed as associated with cytomegalovirus. The authors suggested that the approach could potentially be extended to other disease states and immunological phenotypes. A later analysis found that TCRs clustered in the first cohort also tended to co-occur in the 120 or so validation repertoires, with just under 95% of cluster scores above 0. In both the original and validation cohorts, the classifier was reported to diagnose cytomegalovirus status with high specificity and sensitivity. In vitro tests confirmed that a few of the cytomegalovirus-associated TCR beta chains recognize cytomegalovirus antigens. While some public TCRs were present in many individuals, most TCR sequences turned up only very rarely across donors.

The donors were included in the validation cohort of roughly 130 subjects, a group kept apart from the roughly 670-subject first cohort. The chain is assembled from TRBV6-4 and TRBJ1-3, with TRBD1 as a weak D call on 5 bases. Specimen: PBMCs. The origin of this receptor is a man younger than 35 in good health and CMV-seropositive. The CDR3 in this case is CASSDSPLIQGSGNTIYF. The bases read TGTGCCAGCAGTGACTCCCCACTTATTCAGGGTTCAGGAAACACCATATATTTT.